The clone carrying this T cell receptor (beta chain) was found many times. The data derive from a study of human T cells and chemical hapten exposure. Study details: Doses of diphenylcyclopropenone went to the patients' scalps weekly throughout the roughly 24-week study. Application of 0.01% DPC to the upper back was done by patch test, with a reading at 6 days.

Time point noted: patch test 1, 2 weeks after DPC sensitization. Documented treatment: therapeutic diphenylcyclopropenone sensitization with weekly scalp DPC. Participating donors were patients with alopecia, aged 18 to 70 years, considered appropriate candidates for DPC. TCRdb re-analysed the RACE reads in MiXCR, keeping a single row per CDR3 protein. The sample shows roughly 80,000 distinct CDR3 sequences, roughly 10% of them seen only once. This CDR3 is 12 amino acids long. V was pared by 3 bases and J by 4 bases, with 9 bases between. Per germline, CDR1 DFQATT and CDR2 SNEGSKA (reference sequence).

The specimen comprised whole blood, sampled in connection with sensitization to the hapten diphenylcyclopropenone (DPC). The source is a woman between 50 and 59 years old with alopecia areata. Some clones in this sample may be carry-over from other donors' samples. The chain uses TRBV20-1 and TRBJ1-2; D is unresolved. CDR3 nucleotides: TGCAGTGCTAGCGGACGGAGCTATGGCTACACCTTC. Translating gives CSASGRSYGYTF.